The 29 T cell receptor beta chains in this list originate from one sample, sequenced in a study of T-cell reconstitution after alpha-beta-depleted transplantation in children (dated by TCRdb to the mid-2010s). Receptor amplification or capture employed PCR. Sequenced using an Illumina HiSeq 2500. TCR library preparation used molecular barcoding, with unique molecular identifiers applied to normalize quantification of the TCRbeta repertoire. TCRdb handled the public reads itself, with Q25 trimming in fastp and clone calling in MiXCR, and kept productive beta chains. Entries are consolidated by CDR3 protein sequence, retaining the most common genes and DNA. The sample includes about 610,000 distinct CDR3 sequences, with about 10% observed a single time. 3.5% to 5% of the sample comes from the top ten. The material was PBMCs from the stem cell graft donor, obtained from the stem cell graft. All receptors come from a human donor who donated a stem cell graft to a child with acute myeloid leukemia.

This clonotype was counted between two and nine times. The gene calls are TRBV7-2 and TRBJ2-7; a possible D gene is TRBD1 (5 bases). The CDR3 totals 14 residues. Germline-derived CDR1 and CDR2 are SGHTA and FQGNSA. Trimming stripped 0 bases from V and 0 bases from J, with 6 bases between. CDR3 protein: CASSLAQVSYEQYF. The CDR3 DNA follows: TGTGCCAGCAGCTTAGCACAGGTCTCCTACGAGCAGTACTTC. The full variable domain, its missing parts supplied by reference TRBV7-2 and TRBJ2-7, is GAGVSQSPSNKVTEKGKDVELRCDPISGHTALYWYRQSLGQGLEFLIYFQGNSAPDKSGLPSDRFSAERTGGSVSTLTIQRTQQEDSAVYLCASSLAQVSYEQYFGPGTRLTVT.

This clonotype was seen a few times. V gene TRBV7-2 combines with J gene TRBJ2-3; no clear D gene. V lost 1 base, J lost 2 bases, and 7 bases lay in between. Germline loops: CDR1 SGHTA, CDR2 FQGNSA. The length of the CDR3 is 14 residues. CDR3 nucleotides: TGTGCCAGCAGCTTAGTGCGGAACACAGATACGCAGTATTTT. Its protein is CASSLVRNTDTQYF.

This clonotype was observed a few times. This chain uses TRBV11-2 with TRBJ2-3, with TRBD2 matching 7 bases. This CDR3 region has 14 residues. The V gene end was trimmed by 3 bases and the J gene end by 12 bases; junction bases not matched to a gene: 12. In germline, CDR1 is SGHAT, CDR2 FQNNGV. CDR3 coding DNA: TGTGCCAGCAGCTTCTCAGGGAGGGCCGGTATTCAGTATTTT. It codes for CASSFSGRAGIQYF.

In this sample, this clonotype turned up many times. J is TRBJ2-2 and V is TRBV12-3 or TRBV12-4, with D unresolved. There are 13 residues in the CDR3. Trimming cost V 2 bases and J 7 bases, with 8 bases left between them. This chain's CDR3 is CASSLRGVGELFF. The CDR3 DNA reads TGTGCCAGCAGTTTAAGAGGTGTCGGGGAGCTGTTTTTT.

This sequence joins TRBV27 and TRBJ1-6, with 7 bases matching TRBD1. Germline V lookup: CDR1 MNHEY, CDR2 SMNVEV (reference sequence). This CDR3 region has 14 residues. V shed 3 bases and J 8 bases; nucleotides not matched to a gene: 4. CDR3 protein: CASSFSGGDSPLHF. The CDR3 bases are TGTGCCAGCAGTTTCTCAGGGGGTGATTCACCCCTCCACTTT.

This clonotype has only a few counts. The chain uses TRBV14 and TRBJ1-5; 7 bases align to TRBD1. The germline CDR1 and CDR2 sequences are SGHDN and FVKESK. V gave up 3 bases and J gave up 1 base; unmatched junction bases: 21. The CDR3 sequence is 21 residues long. Written as DNA, the CDR3 is TGTGCCAGCAGCCAGCATACCTGGGGCAGGGGGAGAGCGCTAAGCAATCAGCCCCAGCATTTT. Translating gives CASSQHTWGRGRALSNQPQHF.

The chain is built from TRBV11-1 and TRBJ2-7; 12 nucleotides line up with TRBD2. Germline V lookup: CDR1 SGHAT, CDR2 FQDESV (reference sequence). V lost 2 bases to trimming and J lost 0 bases; unmatched junction nucleotides: 8. The CDR3 is made up of 18 amino acids. The DNA for the CDR3 is TGTGCCAGCAGCTTAACCCCATTGACTAGCGGGGGCTCCTACGAGCAGTACTTC. It is translated as CASSLTPLTSGGSYEQYF.

J is TRBJ2-6 and V is TRBV11-2; TRBD1 agrees at 12 bases. Germline CDR1 reads SGHAT; CDR2 reads FQNNGV. The ends lost 2 bases at V and 2 bases at J; junction bases unmatched: 4. CDR3 size: 18 residues. The CDR3 DNA reads TGTGCCAGCAGCTTAAGGGGACAGGGGGCCACTGGGGCCAACGTCCTGACTTTC. As protein: CASSLRGQGATGANVLTF.

This clonotype appeared a few times. The V and J genes are TRBV6-1 and TRBJ2-7, with TRBD2 matching over 10 bases. V lost 10 bases and J lost 1; bases outside the gene matches: 4. The CDR3 loop spans 13 amino acids. In germline, CDR1 is MNHNS, CDR2 SASEGT. The CDR3 loop reads CATTSGMSYEQYF. Written as DNA, the CDR3 is TGTGCCACCACTAGCGGGATGTCCTACGAGCAGTACTTC.

The chain uses TRBV11-2 and TRBJ2-1; 9 positions match TRBD2. The V gene end was trimmed by 7 bases and the J gene end by 1 base; junction bases not matched to a gene: 14. Germline values: CDR1 SGHAT, CDR2 FQNNGV. The CDR3 contains 18 residues. The CDR3 is CASNSIAGVIRSYNEQFF. The CDR3 nucleotides are TGTGCCAGCAATTCCATAGCGGGAGTGATCAGGTCCTACAATGAGCAGTTCTTC.

A few counts support this clonotype. The chain joins TRBV4-3 to TRBJ2-1; TRBD2 matches at 8 bases. CDR1 and CDR2 from the germline V gene are LGHNA and YSLEER. V gave up 3 bases and J gave up 6 bases; unmatched junction bases: 10. The CDR3 runs 16 residues. The CDR3 DNA is TGCGCCAGCAGCCATGAGAGCGGGAGCCGGTTCAATGAGCAGTTCTTC. Protein: CASSHESGSRFNEQFF.

This clonotype has only a few counts. The J gene is TRBJ2-2, the V gene TRBV15, with 9 nucleotides matching TRBD1. This CDR3 has 14 residues. After removal of 7 bases from V and 4 bases from J, the junction contained 4 bases not matched to a gene. Per germline, CDR1 LNHNV and CDR2 YYDKDF (reference sequence). The CDR3 bases are TGTGCCACCAAGGAGGACAGGGGCACCGGGGAGCTGTTTTTT. This sequence encodes CATKEDRGTGELFF.

This clonotype was detected a few times. The V and J genes are TRBV9 and TRBJ2-2; D possibly uses TRBD1 or TRBD2 (5 bases each). Trimming removed 0 bases from V and 4 bases from J, with 10 bases in between. The germline V gene has CDR1 SGDLS and CDR2 YYNGEE. This CDR3 is built from 15 residues. The CDR3 loop reads CASSVAVGPTGELFF. As DNA, the CDR3 is TGTGCCAGCAGCGTAGCGGTGGGACCCACCGGGGAGCTGTTTTTT.

The chain is built from TRBV18 and TRBJ2-1; a possible D gene is TRBD2 (5 bases). CDR3 length: 13 residues. Germline V CDR1 and CDR2: KGHSH, LQKENI. Deletions cut 3 bases from V and 9 bases from J, with 12 bases between. The CDR3: CASSPLLEVEQFF. CDR3 DNA: TGTGCCAGCTCACCCCTACTAGAGGTTGAGCAGTTCTTC.

This clonotype occurred a few times. The chain recombines TRBV4-3 with TRBJ2-5; 8 bases line up with TRBD1. After removal of 0 bases from V and 5 bases from J, the junction contained 11 bases not matched to a gene. The CDR3 is made up of 17 amino acids. Germline V gene sequence: CDR1 LGHNA, CDR2 YSLEER. CDR3: CASSQELIVRGQETQYF. The CDR3 DNA sequence: TGCGCCAGCAGCCAAGAGTTAATAGTCAGGGGGCAGGAGACCCAGTACTTC.

This clonotype was detected a few times. V is TRBV20-1 and J is TRBJ2-7; 10 bases agree with TRBD1. The V and J ends lost 6 bases and 6 bases, in that order; junction bases with no gene match: 8. Germline CDR1 and CDR2: DFQATT and SNEGSKA (reference sequence). The CDR3 consists of 13 residues. CDR3 nucleotides: TGCAGTGCAAGGACAGGGGGTACTGGCGAGCAGTACTTC. Protein: CSARTGGTGEQYF.

V gene TRBV11-2 combines with J gene TRBJ2-4; 8 positions match TRBD2. The CDR3 sequence is 14 residues long. The ends lost 6 bases at V and 3 bases at J; junction bases unmatched: 4. Germline assignment: CDR1 SGHAT and CDR2 FQNNGV. The CDR3 coding sequence is TGTGCCAGCAGTTTCGGGACTAGCAAAAACATTCAGTACTTC. Amino acid sequence: CASSFGTSKNIQYF.

This clonotype was seen a handful of times. Its ends do not fully match the called genes, so a read error is possible. This chain links TRBV7-9 with TRBJ2-7; TRBD1 aligns across 7 bases. This CDR3 has 14 amino acids. The germline V gene has CDR1 SEHNR and CDR2 FQNEAQ (reference sequence). DNA for the CDR3: TGTGCCAGCAGCCTCCCTCTGTCGTCCGGGACAGTCGACTTC. It codes for CASSLPLSSGTVDF.

This clonotype was detected ten times or more. V gene TRBV2 combines with J gene TRBJ2-7; D perhaps matches TRBD2 (6 bases). The V gene's germline CDR1 is SNHLY and CDR2 FYNNEI. There are 11 residues in the CDR3. V was trimmed by 8 bases and J by 3 bases, leaving 8 bases between them. The CDR3 loop reads CASDGGYEQYF. For the CDR3, the DNA is TGTGCCAGCGACGGGGGCTACGAGCAGTACTTC.

This clonotype was seen a handful of times. The rearrangement uses TRBV30 and TRBJ2-1; perhaps TRBD2 as D (5 bases). Germline V gene data show CDR1 as GTSNPN and CDR2 as SVGIG (reference sequence). Trimming removed 2 bases from V and 8 bases from J, with 10 bases in between. This CDR3 is built from 12 residues. CDR3 sequence reads: CAWSPSGDEQFF. DNA of the CDR3: TGTGCCTGGAGTCCGTCCGGGGATGAGCAGTTCTTC.

The chain combines TRBV15 with TRBJ2-1; D ambiguous. The CDR3 totals 14 residues. Germline-derived CDR1 and CDR2 are LNHNV and YYDKDF (reference sequence). V lost 2 bases to trimming and J lost 8 bases, with 13 bases between them. CDR3 residues: CATSRSGNSDEQFF. DNA for the CDR3: TGTGCCACCAGCAGATCCGGAAACTCCGATGAGCAGTTCTTC. Based on the CDR3 plus reference TRBV15 and TRBJ2-1, the full variable domain is DAMVIQNPRYQVTQFGKPVTLSCSQTLNHNVMYWYQQKSSQAPKLLFHYYDKDFNNEADTPDNFQSRRPNTSFCFLDIRSPGLGDTAMYLCATSRSGNSDEQFFGPGTRLTVL.

A few counts support this clonotype. The chain has TRBV4-3 and TRBJ2-3; 7 bases agree with TRBD2. Trimming took 1 base from V and 3 from J; bases not matched to a gene: 4. Germline V CDR1 and CDR2: LGHNA, YSLEER. The CDR3 is 15 residues long. CDR3 region: CASSQGAGKTDTQYF. The CDR3 DNA is TGCGCCAGCAGCCAAGGAGCGGGAAAAACAGATACGCAGTATTTT.

Remarks on this clonotype: One end of the junction is discordant with germline, which a read error may explain. This chain connects TRBV25-1 to TRBJ2-6; the D gene is possibly TRBD1 (5 bases). The CDR3 sequence is 16 residues long. The germline V gene has CDR1 MGHDK and CDR2 SYGVNS. The CDR3 region has the DNA TGTGCCAGTCAGGCAGGGTGGAACTCTGGGGCCAACGTCCTGATTTTC. This sequence encodes CASQAGWNSGANVLIF.

This chain connects TRBV29-1 to TRBJ2-2; D assignment may be TRBD1 or TRBD2 (6 bases each). Germline V CDR1 and CDR2: SQVTM, ANQGSEA. The CDR3 loop spans 14 amino acids. V lost 4 bases and J 4 bases, leaving 13 bases between the germline ends. The CDR3 protein is CSVGDTGGTGELFF. DNA of the CDR3: TGCAGCGTTGGGGACACCGGGGGCACCGGGGAGCTGTTTTTT.

This clonotype was found many times. The chain carries TRBV12-3 or TRBV12-4 and TRBJ2-3; D assignment may be TRBD1 or TRBD2 (5 bases each). With 8 bases removed from V and 3 bases from J, the gap between germline ends came to 12 bases. The CDR3 is made up of 13 amino acids. The CDR3 loop is CASQSWGTDTQYF. The DNA of the CDR3 is TGTGCCAGCCAATCGTGGGGGACAGATACGCAGTATTTT.

In its sample, this clonotype was seen a few times. The chain combines TRBV10-3 with TRBJ1-6, with 7 bases aligning to TRBD1. J was trimmed by 5 bases and V by 3 bases; bases with no gene match: 1. There are 14 residues in the CDR3. The germline V gene encodes CDR1 ENHRY and CDR2 SYGVKD. The CDR3 region has the DNA TGTGCCATCAGTGACAGGGGGGATAATTCACCCCTCCACTTT. It specifies CAISDRGDNSPLHF.

Ten or more counts support this clonotype. The chain couples TRBV7-2 to TRBJ2-1, with TRBD2 identical over 8 bases. CDR1 SGHTA and CDR2 FQGNSA come from the germline V gene. This CDR3 is built from 14 residues. J lost 7 bases, V lost 5 bases, and 7 bases had no gene match. The CDR3 nucleotides are TGTGCCAGCAGCCCGAGCGGGGGAATGAATGAGCAGTTCTTC. This gives the protein CASSPSGGMNEQFF.

The chain carries TRBV7-2 and TRBJ1-1; TRBD1 matches at 7 bases. The CDR3 length is 16 residues. V was clipped by 4 bases and J by 1 base; unmatched bases: 9. Germline values: CDR1 SGHTA, CDR2 FQGNSA. The DNA of the CDR3 is TGTGCCAGCAGCTCGGGACAGATAATCAAGAACACTGAAGCTTTCTTT. This gives the protein CASSSGQIIKNTEAFF.

This clonotype was observed a few times. The chain uses TRBV5-1 and TRBJ2-5; TRBD2 matches 9 bases. Germline V lookup: CDR1 SGHRS, CDR2 YFSETQ. Germline trimming cut 3 bases from V and 4 bases from J; bases unmatched to any gene: 7. This CDR3 region has 15 residues. The CDR3 nucleotides are TGCGCCAGCAGCTCCGATGTACTAGCGGGAGAGACCCAGTACTTC. This translates into CASSSDVLAGETQYF.